This T cell receptor beta chain was recorded in a study of cytomegalovirus exposure and HLA in healthy donors. Whole-study results and caveats: The study labeled 164 TCR beta chains cytomegalovirus-associated. Available immune exposure information covered CMV serostatus only. Most TCR sequences proved rare, with some public TCRs found in many donors.

With 60 Vbeta and 13 Jbeta primers, the PCR was carried out. Data came from immunoSEQ multiplex PCR; TCRdb stores just in-frame clones and leaves some out. The repertoire consists of roughly 160,000 clones, with about four fifths occurring once and the leading ten covering 1%. As regards this clone: What it binds is not known.

The V gene lost 4 bases and the J gene lost 8 bases, with 11 bases spanning the gap. CDR1 SQVTM and CDR2 ANQGSEA come from the germline V gene. This CDR3 comprises 12 residues. Sequencing was performed on PBMCs. This receptor was taken from a woman between 45 and 60 years old in good health and CMV-seropositive. This chain joins TRBV29-1 and TRBJ1-4; D uncertain. CDR3: CSVVTPTEKLFF. Written as DNA, the CDR3 is TGCAGCGTTGTAACCCCGACAGAAAAACTGTTTTTT. Combining the CDR3 with reference TRBV29-1 and TRBJ1-4 gives the whole variable domain SAVISQKPSRDICQRGTSLTIQCQVDSQVTMMFWYRQQPGQSLTLIATANQGSEATYESGFVIDKFPISRPNLTFSTLTVSNMSPEDSSIYLCSVVTPTEKLFFGSGTQLSVL.